Below are 3 T cell receptor beta chains sequenced from a single sample in a study of blood T cell repertoires in COVID-19. This table comes from immunoSEQ multiplex PCR, and its TCRdb copy is limited to in-frame clones, with some not included. The data hold under 25,000 clones, with roughly 87% observed a single time. The sequenced material came from peripheral blood. These receptors were taken from a human donor with active COVID-19. The donor label of this sample is uncertain.

This clone appeared once. This chain links TRBV9 with TRBJ2-5; TRBD2 agrees at 7 bases. Germline values: CDR1 SGDLS, CDR2 YYNGEE. CDR3 length: 16 amino acids. V was clipped by 3 bases and J by 3 bases; unmatched bases: 11. CDR3 in DNA: TGTGCCAGCAGCGCAACCACGGGGGGAGCTAAAGAGACCCAGTACTTC. It specifies CASSATTGGAKETQYF.

This chain links TRBV28 with TRBJ1-5; D might be TRBD1 (5 bases). Germline V lookup: CDR1 MDHEN, CDR2 SYDVKM. Deletions cut 3 bases from V and 4 bases from J, with 13 bases between. CDR3 size: 15 residues. CDR3 bases: TGTGCCAGCAGTTTCGCGGGACGTCAGAATCAGCCCCAGCATTTT. It is translated as CASSFAGRQNQPQHF.

This clone was seen only once. The CDR3 is CASSLVARVRAQYF. For the CDR3, the DNA is TGCGCCAGCAGCTTGGTGGCGAGAGTACGGGCCCAGTACTTC. The chain links TRBV5-1 to TRBJ2-5; D is unresolved. Germline assignment: CDR1 SGHRS and CDR2 YFSETQ. The CDR3 totals 14 residues. The V gene lost 0 bases and the J gene lost 9 bases, with 15 bases spanning the gap.